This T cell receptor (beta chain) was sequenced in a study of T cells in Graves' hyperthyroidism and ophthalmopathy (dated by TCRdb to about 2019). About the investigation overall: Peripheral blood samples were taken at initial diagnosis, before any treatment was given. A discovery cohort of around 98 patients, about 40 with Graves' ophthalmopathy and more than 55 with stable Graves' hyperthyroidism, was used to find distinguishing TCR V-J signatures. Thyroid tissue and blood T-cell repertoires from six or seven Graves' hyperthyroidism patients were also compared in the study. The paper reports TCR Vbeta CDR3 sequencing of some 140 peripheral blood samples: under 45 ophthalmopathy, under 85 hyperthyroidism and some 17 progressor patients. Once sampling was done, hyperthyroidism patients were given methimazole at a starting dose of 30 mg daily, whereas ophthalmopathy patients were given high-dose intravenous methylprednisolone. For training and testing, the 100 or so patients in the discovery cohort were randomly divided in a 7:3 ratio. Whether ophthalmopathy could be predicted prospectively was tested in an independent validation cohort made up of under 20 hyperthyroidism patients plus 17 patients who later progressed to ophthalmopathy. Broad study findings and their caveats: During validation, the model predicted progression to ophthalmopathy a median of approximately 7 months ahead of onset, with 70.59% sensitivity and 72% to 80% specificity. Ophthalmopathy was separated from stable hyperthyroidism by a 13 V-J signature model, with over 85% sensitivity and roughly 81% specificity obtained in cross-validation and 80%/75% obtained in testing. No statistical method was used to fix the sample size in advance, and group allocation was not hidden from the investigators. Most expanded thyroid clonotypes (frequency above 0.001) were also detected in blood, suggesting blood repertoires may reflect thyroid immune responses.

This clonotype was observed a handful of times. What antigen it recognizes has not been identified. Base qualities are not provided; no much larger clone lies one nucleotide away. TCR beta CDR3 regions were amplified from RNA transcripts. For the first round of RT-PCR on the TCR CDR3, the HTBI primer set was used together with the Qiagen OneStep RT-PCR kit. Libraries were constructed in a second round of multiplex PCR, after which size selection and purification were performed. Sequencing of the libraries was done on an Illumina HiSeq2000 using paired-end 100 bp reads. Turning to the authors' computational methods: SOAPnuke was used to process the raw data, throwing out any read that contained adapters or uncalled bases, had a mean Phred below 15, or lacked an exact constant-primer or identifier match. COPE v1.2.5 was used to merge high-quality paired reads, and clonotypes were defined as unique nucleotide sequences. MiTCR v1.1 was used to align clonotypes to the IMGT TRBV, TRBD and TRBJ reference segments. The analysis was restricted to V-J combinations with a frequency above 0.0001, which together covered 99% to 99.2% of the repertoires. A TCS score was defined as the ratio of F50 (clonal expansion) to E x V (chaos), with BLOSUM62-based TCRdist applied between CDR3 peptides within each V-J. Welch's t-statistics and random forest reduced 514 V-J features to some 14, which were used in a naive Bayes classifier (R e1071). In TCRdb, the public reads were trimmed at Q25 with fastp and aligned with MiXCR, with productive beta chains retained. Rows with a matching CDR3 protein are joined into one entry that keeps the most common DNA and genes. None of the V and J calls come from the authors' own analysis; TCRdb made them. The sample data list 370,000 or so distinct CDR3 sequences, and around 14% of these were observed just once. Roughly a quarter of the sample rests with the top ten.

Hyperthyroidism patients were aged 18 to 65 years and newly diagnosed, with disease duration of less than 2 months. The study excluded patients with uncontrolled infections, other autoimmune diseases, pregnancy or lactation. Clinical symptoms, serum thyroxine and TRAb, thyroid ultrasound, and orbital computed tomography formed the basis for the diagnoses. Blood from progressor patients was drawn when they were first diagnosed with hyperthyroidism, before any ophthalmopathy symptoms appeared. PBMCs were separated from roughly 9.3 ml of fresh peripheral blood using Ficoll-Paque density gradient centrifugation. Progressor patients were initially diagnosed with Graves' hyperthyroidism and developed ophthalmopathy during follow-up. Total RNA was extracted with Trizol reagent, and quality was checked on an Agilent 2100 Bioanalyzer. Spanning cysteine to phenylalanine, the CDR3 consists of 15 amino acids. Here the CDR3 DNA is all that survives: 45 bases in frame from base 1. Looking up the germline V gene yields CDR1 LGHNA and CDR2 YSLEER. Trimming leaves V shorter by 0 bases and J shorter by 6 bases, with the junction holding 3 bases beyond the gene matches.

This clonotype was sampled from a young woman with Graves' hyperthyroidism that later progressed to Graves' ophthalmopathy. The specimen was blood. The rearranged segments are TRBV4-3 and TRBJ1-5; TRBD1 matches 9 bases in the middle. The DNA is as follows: TGCGCCAGCAGCCAAGAAGCGGACAGGGGTCAGCCCCAGCATTTT. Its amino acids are CASSQEADRGQPQHF.